The 4 T cell receptor beta chains below were found in one sample sequenced in a study of beta chain features in type 1 diabetes. Of the isolated RNA, all was reverse transcribed, and so the sequenced material was expressed TCRB transcripts. Generated by immunoSEQ multiplex PCR, the TCRdb table keeps only in-frame clones and is missing some. The table lists roughly 170,000 clones, around 13% of them singletons. The specimen was central memory CD4+ T cells from blood. The receptors here all came from a woman aged 18-29 years in good health.

This clone was detected a few times. This chain links TRBV6-1 with TRBJ2-5, with 11 bases matching TRBD2. V lost 7 bases to trimming and J lost 9 bases; unmatched junction nucleotides: 13. The CDR3 extends over 15 amino acids. Germline V gene lookup returns CDR1 MNHNS and CDR2 SASEGT. CDR3 loop: CASISSGRAPGAQYF. CDR3 nucleotide sequence: TGTGCCAGCATTAGTAGCGGGAGGGCCCCGGGGGCCCAGTACTTC.

The chain employs TRBV11-2 and TRBJ2-7; 8 bases line up with TRBD2. The CDR3 is made up of 16 amino acids. Germline V lookup: CDR1 SGHAT, CDR2 FQNNGV. V lost 5 bases, J lost 1 base, and 10 bases stayed unmatched. DNA of the CDR3: TGTGCCAGCAGCCCGACGGGGGGGCCCGGGTCCTACGAGCAGTACTTC. Amino acid sequence: CASSPTGGPGSYEQYF.

This clone was detected only a few times. The chain employs TRBV29-1 and TRBJ2-7; 12 nucleotides match TRBD1. The germline V gene encodes CDR1 SQVTM and CDR2 ANQGSEA. The CDR3 is made up of 13 amino acids. V lost 4 bases to trimming and J lost 7 bases; unmatched junction nucleotides: 5. The CDR3 spells CSVGGTGGREQYF. CDR3 bases: TGCAGCGTTGGGGGGACAGGGGGCAGGGAGCAGTACTTC.

This clone was detected a few times. The rearrangement joins TRBV2 to TRBJ2-5; a possible D gene is TRBD2 (5 bases). The CDR3 is made up of 13 amino acids. The V and J ends lost 3 bases and 5 bases respectively, with 10 bases between them. Germline assignment: CDR1 SNHLY and CDR2 FYNNEI. The CDR3 loop reads CASSDNRGETQYF. CDR3 sequence (DNA): TGTGCCAGCAGTGATAACCGAGGGGAGACCCAGTACTTC.